This T cell receptor (beta chain) was found in a study of control samples from healthy donors and cancer patients. Clones were sequenced by immunoSEQ multiplex PCR, and TCRdb holds only the in-frame ones, with some missing. The sample contains about 44,000 clones, about 90% of which appear only once. V lost 0 bases, J lost 6 bases, and 6 bases lay in between. Germline CDR1 is LGHNA and CDR2 is YSLEER. There are 12 residues in the CDR3. The TCR was taken from a woman in her sixties or seventies with lung cancer. J is TRBJ2-7 and V is TRBV4-3; the D is unclear. The sequenced material came from PBMCs. CDR3 sequence reads: CASSQERGEQYF. The DNA for the CDR3 is TGCGCCAGCAGCCAAGAGCGAGGCGAGCAGTACTTC.